This T cell receptor (beta chain) is drawn from a study of vaccination and CD4 T cells after COVID-19. Germline V CDR1 and CDR2: MNHEY, SVGEGT. The CDR3 spans 15 residues. In regard to this clonotype: Its antigen is unidentified.

Treatment indicated: roughly 10-day PBMC culture with coronavirus spike peptide pools or control peptides (ViraFEST assay). The Oncomine TCR Beta short-read assay was what sequenced the DNA obtained from cultured CD4+ T cells. Each CDR3 protein gets one entry after TCRdb re-called the PCR reads with MiXCR. The data show fewer than 20,000 distinct CDR3 sequences, around half seen once. Source: CD4+ T cells from blood, cultured in vitro, taken before SARS-CoV-2 vaccination. This chain joins TRBV6-2 or TRBV6-3 and TRBJ1-2; no clear D. The clonotype originates from a human donor who had recovered from COVID-19. The CDR3 loop reads CDARDSFTHNYGYTF. The CDR3 coding sequence is TGTGACGCCCGGGATTCTTTTACCCATAACTATGGCTACACCTTC.